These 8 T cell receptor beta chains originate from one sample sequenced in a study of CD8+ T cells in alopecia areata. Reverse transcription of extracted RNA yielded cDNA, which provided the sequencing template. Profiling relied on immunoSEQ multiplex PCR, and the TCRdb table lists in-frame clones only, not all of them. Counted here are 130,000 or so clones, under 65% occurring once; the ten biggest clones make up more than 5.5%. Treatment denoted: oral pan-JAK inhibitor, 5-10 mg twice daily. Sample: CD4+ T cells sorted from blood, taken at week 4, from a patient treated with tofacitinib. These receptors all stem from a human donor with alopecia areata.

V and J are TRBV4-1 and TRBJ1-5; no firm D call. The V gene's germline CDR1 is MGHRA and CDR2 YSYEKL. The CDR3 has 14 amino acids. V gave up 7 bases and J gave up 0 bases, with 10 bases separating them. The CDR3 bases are TGCGCCAGCAATCGAGTGAATAGCAATCAGCCCCAGCATTTT. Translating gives CASNRVNSNQPQHF.

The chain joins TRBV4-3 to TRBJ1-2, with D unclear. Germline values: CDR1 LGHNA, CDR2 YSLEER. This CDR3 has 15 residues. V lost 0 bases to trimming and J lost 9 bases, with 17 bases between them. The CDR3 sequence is CASSQDAPGTRSYTF. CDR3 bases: TGCGCCAGCAGCCAAGACGCGCCAGGAACGAGGAGCTACACCTTC.

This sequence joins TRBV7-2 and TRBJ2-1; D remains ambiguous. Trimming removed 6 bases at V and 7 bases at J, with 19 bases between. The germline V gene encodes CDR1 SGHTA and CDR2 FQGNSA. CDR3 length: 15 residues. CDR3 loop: CASRDHEALGNEQFF. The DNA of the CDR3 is TGTGCCAGCAGGGACCATGAGGCCCTGGGTAATGAGCAGTTCTTC.

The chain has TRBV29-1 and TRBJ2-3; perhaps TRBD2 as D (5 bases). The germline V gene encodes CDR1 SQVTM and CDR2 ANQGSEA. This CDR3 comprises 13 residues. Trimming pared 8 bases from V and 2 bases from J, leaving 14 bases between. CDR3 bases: TGCAGCTCGGAGGCGGCGTACACAGATACGCAGTATTTT. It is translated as CSSEAAYTDTQYF.

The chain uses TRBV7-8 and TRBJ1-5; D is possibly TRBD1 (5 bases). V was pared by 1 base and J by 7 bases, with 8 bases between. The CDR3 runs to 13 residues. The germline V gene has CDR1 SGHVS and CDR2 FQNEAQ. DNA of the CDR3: TGTGCCAGCAGCTTAGGACGGGGCCAGCCCCAGCATTTT. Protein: CASSLGRGQPQHF.

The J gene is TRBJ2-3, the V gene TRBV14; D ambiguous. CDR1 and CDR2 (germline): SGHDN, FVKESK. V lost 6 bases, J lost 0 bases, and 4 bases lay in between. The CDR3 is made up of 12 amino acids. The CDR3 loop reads CASSDSTDTQYF. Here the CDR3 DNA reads TGTGCCAGCAGTGACAGCACAGATACGCAGTATTTT.

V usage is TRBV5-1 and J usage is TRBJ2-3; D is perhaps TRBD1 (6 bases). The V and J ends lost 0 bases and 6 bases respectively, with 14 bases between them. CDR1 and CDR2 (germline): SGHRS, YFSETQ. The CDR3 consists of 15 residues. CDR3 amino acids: CASSLDSRDTDTQYF. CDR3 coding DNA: TGCGCCAGCAGCTTGGATTCTCGGGACACCGATACGCAGTATTTT.

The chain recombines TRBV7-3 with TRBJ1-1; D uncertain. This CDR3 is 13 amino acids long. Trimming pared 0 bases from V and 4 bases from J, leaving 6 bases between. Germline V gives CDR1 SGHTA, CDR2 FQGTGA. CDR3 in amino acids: CASSLTRGTEAFF. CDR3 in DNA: TGTGCCAGCAGCTTAACGCGGGGCACTGAAGCTTTCTTT.